What follows describes a single T cell receptor beta chain. What it binds is not known. The data are from a study of shared clonotypes between healthy human individuals. Terminally differentiated effector memory CD45RA+ cells were excluded by CCR7 positive selection of CD45RO-negative cells. Donors, healthy HIV-negative adults, lacked recent acute infections or vaccinations. Only Caucasian adults living in Nashville, Tennessee made up the donor group. The CDR3 covers 14 residues. Deletions cut 5 bases from V and 5 bases from J, with 13 bases between. Germline lookup yields CDR1 SGHNT and CDR2 YYREEE (reference sequence). In the original processing: Because ImmunoSEQ provided only junction sequences with no quality scores, the filtering differed. The data were produced by immunoSEQ multiplex PCR, yet TCRdb's version contains in-frame clones alone and is incomplete. That table gives V, J and clone size, and the DNA gave D and trimming. Here the sample spans hundreds of thousands of clones, 85% to 95% being singletons.

Study-wide results and limits: Genetic and exposure-history diversity was limited by the small donor number.

The TCR sequence derives from a woman between 25 and 40 years old in good health. The chain combines TRBV5-4 with TRBJ2-2; D may be TRBD1 or TRBD2 (6 bases each). Input material: naive CD8+ T cells sorted from blood. The CDR3 nucleotides read TGTGCCAGCAGGGTGTGGGGGGCTACCGGGGAGCTGTTTTTT. It is translated as CASRVWGATGELFF.